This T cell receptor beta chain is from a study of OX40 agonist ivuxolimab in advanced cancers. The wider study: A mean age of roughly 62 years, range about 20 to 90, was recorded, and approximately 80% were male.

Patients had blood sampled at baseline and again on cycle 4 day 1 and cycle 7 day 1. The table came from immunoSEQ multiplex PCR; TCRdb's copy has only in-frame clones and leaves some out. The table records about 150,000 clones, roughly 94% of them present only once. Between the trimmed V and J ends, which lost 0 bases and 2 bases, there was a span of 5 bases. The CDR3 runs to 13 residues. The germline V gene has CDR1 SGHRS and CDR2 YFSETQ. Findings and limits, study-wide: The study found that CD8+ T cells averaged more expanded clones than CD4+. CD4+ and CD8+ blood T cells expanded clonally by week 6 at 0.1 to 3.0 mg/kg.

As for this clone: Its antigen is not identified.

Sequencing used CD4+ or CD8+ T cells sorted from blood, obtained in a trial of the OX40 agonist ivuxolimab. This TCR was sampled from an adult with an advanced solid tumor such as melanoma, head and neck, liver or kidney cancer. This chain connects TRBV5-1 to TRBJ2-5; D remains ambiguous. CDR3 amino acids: CASSLAPQETQYF. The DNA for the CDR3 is TGCGCCAGCAGCTTGGCCCCTCAAGAGACCCAGTACTTC.